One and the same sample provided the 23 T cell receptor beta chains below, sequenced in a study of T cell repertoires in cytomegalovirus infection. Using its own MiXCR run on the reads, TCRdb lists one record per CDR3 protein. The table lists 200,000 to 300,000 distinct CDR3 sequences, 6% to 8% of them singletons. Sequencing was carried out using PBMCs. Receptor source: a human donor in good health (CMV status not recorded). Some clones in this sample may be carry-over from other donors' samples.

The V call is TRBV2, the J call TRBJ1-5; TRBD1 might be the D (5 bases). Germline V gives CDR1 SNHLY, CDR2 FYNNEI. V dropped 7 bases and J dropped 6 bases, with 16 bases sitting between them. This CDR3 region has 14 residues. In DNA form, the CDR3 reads TGTGCCAGCACCCAAGGGGCCGCAAGTCAGCCCCAGCATTTT. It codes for CASTQGAASQPQHF. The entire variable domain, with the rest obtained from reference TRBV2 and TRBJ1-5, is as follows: EPEVTQTPSHQVTQMGQEVILRCVPISNHLYFYWYRQILGQKVEFLVSFYNNEISEKSEIFDDQFSVERPDGSNFTLKIRSTKLEDSAMYFCASTQGAASQPQHFGDGTRLSIL.

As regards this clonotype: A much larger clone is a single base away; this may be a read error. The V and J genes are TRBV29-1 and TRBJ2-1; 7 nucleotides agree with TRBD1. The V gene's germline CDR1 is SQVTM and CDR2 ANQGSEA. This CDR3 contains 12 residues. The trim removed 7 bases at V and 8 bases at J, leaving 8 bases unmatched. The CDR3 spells CSDRGPSHEQFF. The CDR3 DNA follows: TGCAGCGACAGGGGCCCAAGCCATGAGCAGTTCTTC.

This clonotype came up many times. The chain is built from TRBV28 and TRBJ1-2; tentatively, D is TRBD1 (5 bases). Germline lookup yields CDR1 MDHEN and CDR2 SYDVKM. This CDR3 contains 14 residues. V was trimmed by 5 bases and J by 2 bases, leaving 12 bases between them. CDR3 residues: CASSELTGNYGYTF. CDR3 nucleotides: TGTGCCAGCAGTGAACTTACAGGAAACTATGGCTACACCTTC.

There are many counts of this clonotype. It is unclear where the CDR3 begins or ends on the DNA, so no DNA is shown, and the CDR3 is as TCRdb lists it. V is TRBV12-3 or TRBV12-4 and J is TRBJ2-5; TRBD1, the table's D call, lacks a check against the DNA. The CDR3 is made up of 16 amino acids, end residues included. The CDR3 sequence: CASSSSDRGLKETQYF.

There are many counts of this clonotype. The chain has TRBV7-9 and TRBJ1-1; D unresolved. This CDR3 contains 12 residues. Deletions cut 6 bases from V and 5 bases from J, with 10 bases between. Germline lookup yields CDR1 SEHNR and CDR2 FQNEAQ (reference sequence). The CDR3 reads CASRVIGTEAFF. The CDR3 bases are TGTGCCAGCAGGGTAATTGGGACTGAAGCTTTCTTT. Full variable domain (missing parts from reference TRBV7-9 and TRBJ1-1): DTGVSQNPRHKITKRGQNVTFRCDPISEHNRLYWYRQTLGQGPEFLTYFQNEAQLEKSRLLSDRFSAERPKGSFSTLEIQRTEQGDSAMYLCASRVIGTEAFFGQGTRLTVV.

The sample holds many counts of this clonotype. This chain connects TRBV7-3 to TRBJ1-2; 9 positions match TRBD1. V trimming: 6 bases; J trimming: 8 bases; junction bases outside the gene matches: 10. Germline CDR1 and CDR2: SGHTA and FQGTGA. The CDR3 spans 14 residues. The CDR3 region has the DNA TGTGCCAGCAGGAGAGGACAGGGGTCAGGGGGCTACACCTTC. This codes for CASRRGQGSGGYTF.

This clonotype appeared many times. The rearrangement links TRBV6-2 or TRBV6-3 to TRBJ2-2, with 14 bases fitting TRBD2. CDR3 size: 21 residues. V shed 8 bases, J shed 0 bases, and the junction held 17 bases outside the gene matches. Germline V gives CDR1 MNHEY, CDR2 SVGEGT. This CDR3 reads CASVINPLGGLAGANTGELFF. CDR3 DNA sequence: TGTGCCAGCGTCATAAACCCCTTAGGGGGACTAGCGGGGGCGAACACCGGGGAGCTGTTTTTT.

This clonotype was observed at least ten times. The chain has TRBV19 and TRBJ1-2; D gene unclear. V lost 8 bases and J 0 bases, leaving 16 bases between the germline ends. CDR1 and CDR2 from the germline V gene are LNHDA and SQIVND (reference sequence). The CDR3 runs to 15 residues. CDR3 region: CASRPGPSANYGYTF. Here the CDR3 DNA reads TGTGCCAGTCGGCCAGGACCCTCAGCTAACTATGGCTACACCTTC. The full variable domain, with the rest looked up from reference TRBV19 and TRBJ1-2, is DGGITQSPKYLFRKEGQNVTLSCEQNLNHDAMYWYRQDPGQGLRLIYYSQIVNDFQKGDIAEGYSVSREKKESFPLTVTSAQKNPTAFYLCASRPGPSANYGYTFGSGTRLTVV.

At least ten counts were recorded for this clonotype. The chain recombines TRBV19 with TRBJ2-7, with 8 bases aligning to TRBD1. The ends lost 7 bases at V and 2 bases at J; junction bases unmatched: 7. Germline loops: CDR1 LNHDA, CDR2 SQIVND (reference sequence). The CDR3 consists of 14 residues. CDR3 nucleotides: TGTGCCAGTAAGCTGACAGGGGAGACCTACGAGCAGTACTTC. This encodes CASKLTGETYEQYF.

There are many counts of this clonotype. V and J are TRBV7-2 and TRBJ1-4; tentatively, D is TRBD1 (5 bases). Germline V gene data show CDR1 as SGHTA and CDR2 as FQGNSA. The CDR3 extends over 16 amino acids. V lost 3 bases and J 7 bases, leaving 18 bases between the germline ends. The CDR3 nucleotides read TGTGCCAGCAGCTTGGAGGGACCGTGGGGAGGTGAAAAACTGTTTTTT. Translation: CASSLEGPWGGEKLFF.

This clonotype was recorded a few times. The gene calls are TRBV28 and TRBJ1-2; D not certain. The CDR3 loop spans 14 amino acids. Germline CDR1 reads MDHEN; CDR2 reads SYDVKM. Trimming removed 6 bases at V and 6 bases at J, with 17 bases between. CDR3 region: CASRSKKSVHGYTF. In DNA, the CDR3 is TGTGCCAGCAGATCTAAAAAATCAGTTCATGGCTACACCTTC.

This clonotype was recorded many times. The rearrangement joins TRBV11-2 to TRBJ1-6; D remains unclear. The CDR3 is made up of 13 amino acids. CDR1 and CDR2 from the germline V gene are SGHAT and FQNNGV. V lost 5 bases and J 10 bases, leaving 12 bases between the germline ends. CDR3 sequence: CASSPTSESPLHF. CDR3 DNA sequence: TGTGCCAGCAGCCCGACCTCGGAGTCACCCCTCCACTTT.

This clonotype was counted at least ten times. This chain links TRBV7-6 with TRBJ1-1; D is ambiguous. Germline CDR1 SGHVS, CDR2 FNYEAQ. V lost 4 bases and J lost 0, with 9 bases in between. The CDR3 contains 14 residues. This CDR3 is CASSSNSMNTEAFF. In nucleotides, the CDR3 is TGTGCCAGCAGCTCAAACAGTATGAACACTGAAGCTTTCTTT.

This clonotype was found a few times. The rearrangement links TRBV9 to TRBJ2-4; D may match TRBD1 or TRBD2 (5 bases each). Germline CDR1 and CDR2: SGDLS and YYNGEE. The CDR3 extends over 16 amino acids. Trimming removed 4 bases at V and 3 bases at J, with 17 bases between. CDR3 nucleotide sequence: TGTGCCAGCAGCTCCCGGGGCGGGTTTGGCAAAAACATTCAGTACTTC. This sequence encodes CASSSRGGFGKNIQYF. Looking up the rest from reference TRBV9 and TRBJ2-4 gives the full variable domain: DSGVTQTPKHLITATGQRVTLRCSPRSGDLSVYWYQQSLDQGLQFLIQYYNGEERAKGNILERFSAQQFPDLHSELNLSSLELGDSALYFCASSSRGGFGKNIQYFGAGTRLSVL.

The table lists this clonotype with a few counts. CDR3 sequence reads: CASSVPNRGGYTF. CDR3 coding DNA: TGTGCCAGTAGCGTCCCTAACAGGGGTGGCTACACCTTC. V and J are TRBV19 and TRBJ1-2; TRBD1 matches 7 bases. J was trimmed by 7 bases and V by 6 bases; bases with no gene match: 8. Germline V gives CDR1 LNHDA, CDR2 SQIVND (reference sequence). The CDR3 length is 13 residues.

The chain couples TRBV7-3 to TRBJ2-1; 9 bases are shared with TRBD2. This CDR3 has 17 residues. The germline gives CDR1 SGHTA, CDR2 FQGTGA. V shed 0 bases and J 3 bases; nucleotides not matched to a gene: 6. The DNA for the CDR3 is TGTGCCAGCAGCTTAACGGCGGGGCGGGGGGGCTACAATGAGCAGTTCTTC. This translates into CASSLTAGRGGYNEQFF.

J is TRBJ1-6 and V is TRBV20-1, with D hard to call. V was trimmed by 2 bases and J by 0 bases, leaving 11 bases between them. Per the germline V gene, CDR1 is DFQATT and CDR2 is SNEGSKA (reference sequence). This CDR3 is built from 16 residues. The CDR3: CSARLEVSSYNSPLHF. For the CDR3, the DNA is TGCAGTGCTAGATTGGAAGTAAGCTCCTATAATTCACCCCTCCACTTT.

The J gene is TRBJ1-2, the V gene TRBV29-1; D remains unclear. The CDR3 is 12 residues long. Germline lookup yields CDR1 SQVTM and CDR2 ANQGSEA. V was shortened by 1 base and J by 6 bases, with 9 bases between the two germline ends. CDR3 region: CSVEGPDHGYTF. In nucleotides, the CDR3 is TGCAGCGTTGAAGGGCCAGACCATGGCTACACCTTC.

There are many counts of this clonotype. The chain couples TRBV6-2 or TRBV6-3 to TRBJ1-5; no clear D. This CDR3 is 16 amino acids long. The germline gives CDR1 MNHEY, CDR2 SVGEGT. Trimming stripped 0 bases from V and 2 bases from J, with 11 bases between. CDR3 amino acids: CASSYSRGRGNQPQHF. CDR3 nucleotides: TGTGCCAGCAGTTACTCAAGAGGCCGAGGCAATCAGCCCCAGCATTTT.

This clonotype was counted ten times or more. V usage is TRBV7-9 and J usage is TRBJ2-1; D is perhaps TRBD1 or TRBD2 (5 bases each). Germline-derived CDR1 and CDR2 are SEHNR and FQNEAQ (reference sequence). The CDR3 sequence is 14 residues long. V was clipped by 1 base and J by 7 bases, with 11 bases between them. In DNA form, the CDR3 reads TGTGCCAGCAGCTTAGGAGGGGCTCGAAATGAGCAGTTCTTC. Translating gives CASSLGGARNEQFF.

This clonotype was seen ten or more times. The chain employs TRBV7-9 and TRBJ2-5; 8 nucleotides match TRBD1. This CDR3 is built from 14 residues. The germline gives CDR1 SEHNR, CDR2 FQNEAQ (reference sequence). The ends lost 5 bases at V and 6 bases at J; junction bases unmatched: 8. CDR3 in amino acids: CASSERTGGQTQYF. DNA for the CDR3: TGTGCCAGCAGCGAGAGAACAGGGGGTCAGACCCAGTACTTC.

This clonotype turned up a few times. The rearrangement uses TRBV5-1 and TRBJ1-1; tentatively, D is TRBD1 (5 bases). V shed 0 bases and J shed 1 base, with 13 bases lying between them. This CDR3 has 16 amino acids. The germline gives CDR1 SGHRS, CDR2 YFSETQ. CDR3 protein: CASSLGGTVWNTEAFF. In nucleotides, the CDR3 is TGCGCCAGCAGCTTGGGGGGGACTGTCTGGAACACTGAAGCTTTCTTT. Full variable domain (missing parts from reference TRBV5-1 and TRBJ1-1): KAGVTQTPRYLIKTRGQQVTLSCSPISGHRSVSWYQQTPGQGLQFLFEYFSETQRNKGNFPGRFSGRQFSNSRSEMNVSTLELGDSALYLCASSLGGTVWNTEAFFGQGTRLTVV.

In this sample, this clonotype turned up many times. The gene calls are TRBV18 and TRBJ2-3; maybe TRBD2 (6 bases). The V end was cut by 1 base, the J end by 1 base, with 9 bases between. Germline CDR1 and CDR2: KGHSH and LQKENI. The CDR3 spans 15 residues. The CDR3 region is CASSPRERGTDTQYF. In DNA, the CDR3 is TGTGCCAGCTCACCACGGGAGCGGGGCACAGATACGCAGTATTTT.